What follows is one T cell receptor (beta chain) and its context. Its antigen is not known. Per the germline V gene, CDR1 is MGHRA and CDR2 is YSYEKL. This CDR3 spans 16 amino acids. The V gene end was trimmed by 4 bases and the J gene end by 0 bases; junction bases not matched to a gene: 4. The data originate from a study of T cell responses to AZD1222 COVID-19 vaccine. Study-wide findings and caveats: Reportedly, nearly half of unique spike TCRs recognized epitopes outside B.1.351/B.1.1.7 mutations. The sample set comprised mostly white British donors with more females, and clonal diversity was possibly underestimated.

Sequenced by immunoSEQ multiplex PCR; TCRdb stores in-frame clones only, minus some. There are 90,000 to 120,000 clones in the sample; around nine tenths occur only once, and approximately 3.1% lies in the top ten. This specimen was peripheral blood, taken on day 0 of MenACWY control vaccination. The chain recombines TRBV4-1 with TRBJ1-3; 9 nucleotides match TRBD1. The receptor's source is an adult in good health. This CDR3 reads CASSRTGENSGNTIYF. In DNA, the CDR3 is TGCGCCAGCAGCCGGACAGGGGAGAACTCTGGAAACACCATATATTTT.